This TCR beta chain was documented in a study of memory CD4+ T cells and cytomegalovirus serostatus. On the study more broadly: Donors were healthy Belgian adults, 10 or so CMV seropositive and approximately 25 seronegative.

Single viable CD3+CD4+CD8-CD45RO+ cells were sorted as the memory CD4+ T cells. Serum IgG to CMV pp150, pp28, p38 and p52 defined serostatus. A word on this clone: Its target is not known.

Study results and limitations: About two fifths of the roughly 150 known CMV-associated TCRbeta sequences appeared in CD4+ memory.

The V gene lost 4 bases and the J gene lost 3 bases, with 7 bases spanning the gap. Germline CDR1 LNHDA, CDR2 SQIVND (reference sequence). CDR3 length: 13 amino acids. Assay used: immunoSEQ multiplex PCR; TCRdb lists only in-frame clones, some missing. In the table there are tens of thousands of clones, approximately 78% of which are singletons. The V call is TRBV19, the J call TRBJ1-5, with TRBD1 as a possible D gene (5 bases). Sequenced sample: memory CD4+ T cells from blood. The TCR originated in an adult in good health and CMV-seronegative. This CDR3 is CASSTQVNQPQHF. In DNA, the CDR3 is TGTGCCAGTAGTACACAGGTCAATCAGCCCCAGCATTTT.